This TCR beta chain was found in a study of blood T cells in healthy people across ages. This clonotype was picked up a small number of times. Antigen specificity is unknown. Trimming cost V 5 bases and J 0 bases, with 14 bases left between them. There are 16 residues in the CDR3. CDR1 is SEHNR, CDR2 FQNEAQ, per germline (reference sequence). A sample-barcoded 5' primer and a J-beta primer mix were used in a second PCR of roughly 7 to 11 cycles. From the 5' RACE reads, TCRdb called clonotypes with MiXCR, one entry per CDR3 protein. The top ten clones hold around 11% of a sample with about 1.6 million distinct CDR3 sequences, roughly 30% of them seen once. Whole-study results and caveats: A conclusive naive versus antigen-experienced comparison was prevented by the unsorted PBMCs. Roughly linearly, TCR beta diversity per million T cells fell as age increased. In long-lived donors, naive CD4+ cell counts and diversity exceeded those of aged donors. There was no known CMV status for donors, so expanded clonotype changes were possibly confounded.

This receptor was identified in a woman younger than 45 in good health. The chain combines TRBV7-9 with TRBJ2-1, with D possibly matching TRBD2 (6 bases). The sample taken for sequencing was blood. CDR3 region: CASSPDRLVSYNEQFF. CDR3 sequence (DNA): TGTGCCAGCAGCCCCGATCGACTAGTCTCCTACAATGAGCAGTTCTTC.